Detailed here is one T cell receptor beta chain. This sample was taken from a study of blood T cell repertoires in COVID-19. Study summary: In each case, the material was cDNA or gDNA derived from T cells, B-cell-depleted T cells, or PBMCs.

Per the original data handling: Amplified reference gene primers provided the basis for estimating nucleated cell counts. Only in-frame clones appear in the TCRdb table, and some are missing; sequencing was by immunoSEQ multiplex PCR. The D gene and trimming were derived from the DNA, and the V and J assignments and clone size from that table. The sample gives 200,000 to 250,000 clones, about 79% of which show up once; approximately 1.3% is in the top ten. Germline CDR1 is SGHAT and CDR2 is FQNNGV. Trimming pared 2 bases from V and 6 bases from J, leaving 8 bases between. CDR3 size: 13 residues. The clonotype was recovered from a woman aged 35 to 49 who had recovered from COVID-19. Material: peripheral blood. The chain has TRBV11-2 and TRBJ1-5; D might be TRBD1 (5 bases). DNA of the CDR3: TGTGCCAGCAGCTTATCTGACAGTCAGCCCCAGCATTTT. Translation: CASSLSDSQPQHF.